This TCR beta chain stems from a study of blood T cell repertoires in COVID-19. Background on the study: Samples representing acute and convalescent COVID-19 were sourced from the United States, Italy and Spain. Sample material is recorded as cDNA or gDNA derived from T cells, B-cell-depleted T cells, or PBMCs.

Clones were sequenced by immunoSEQ multiplex PCR, and TCRdb holds only the in-frame ones, with some missing. The data contain around 230,000 clones, 75% to 85% of them singletons. V shed 4 bases, J shed 3 bases, and the junction held 0 bases outside the gene matches. The CDR3 has 12 amino acids. Germline CDR1 and CDR2: PRHDT and FYEKMQ (reference sequence). The Seattle patients, enrolled during active infection, were followed longitudinally. The TCR comes from a man aged 50 or older with COVID-19, enrolled during active disease. The chain carries TRBV13 and TRBJ2-7; 7 nucleotides align to TRBD2. Material: peripheral blood. This chain's CDR3 is CASSWGGYEQYF. In DNA, the CDR3 is TGTGCCAGCAGCTGGGGGGGCTACGAGCAGTACTTC.